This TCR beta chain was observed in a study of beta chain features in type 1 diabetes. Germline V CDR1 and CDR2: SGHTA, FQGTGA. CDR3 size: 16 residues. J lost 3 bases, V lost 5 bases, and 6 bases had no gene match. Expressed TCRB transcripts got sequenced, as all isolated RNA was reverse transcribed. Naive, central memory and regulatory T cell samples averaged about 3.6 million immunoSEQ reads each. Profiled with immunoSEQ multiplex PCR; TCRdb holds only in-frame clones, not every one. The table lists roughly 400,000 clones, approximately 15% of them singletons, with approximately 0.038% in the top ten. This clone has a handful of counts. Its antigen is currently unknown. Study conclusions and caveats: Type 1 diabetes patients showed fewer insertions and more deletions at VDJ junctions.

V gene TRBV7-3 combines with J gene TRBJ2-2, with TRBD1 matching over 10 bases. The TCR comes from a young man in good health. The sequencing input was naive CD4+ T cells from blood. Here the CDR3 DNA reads TGTGCCAGCAGCGCACGGACAGGGGGAGACACCGGGGAGCTGTTTTTT. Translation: CASSARTGGDTGELFF.